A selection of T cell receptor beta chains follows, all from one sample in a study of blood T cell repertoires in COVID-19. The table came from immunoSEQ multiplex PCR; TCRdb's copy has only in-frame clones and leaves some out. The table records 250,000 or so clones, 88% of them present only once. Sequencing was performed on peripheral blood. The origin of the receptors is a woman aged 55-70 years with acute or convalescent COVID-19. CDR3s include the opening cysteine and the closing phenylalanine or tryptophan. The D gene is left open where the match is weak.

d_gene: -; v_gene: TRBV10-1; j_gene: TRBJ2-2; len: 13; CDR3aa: CASRDRLAGELFF
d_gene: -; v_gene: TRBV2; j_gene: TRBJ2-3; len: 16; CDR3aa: CASTWTASKITDTQYF
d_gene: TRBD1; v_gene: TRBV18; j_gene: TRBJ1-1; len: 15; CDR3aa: CASSPSTGGLTEAFF
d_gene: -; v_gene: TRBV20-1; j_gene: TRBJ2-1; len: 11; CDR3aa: CSARGEREQFF
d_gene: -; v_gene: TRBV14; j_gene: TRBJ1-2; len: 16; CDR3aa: CASSPLGTRGTYGYTF
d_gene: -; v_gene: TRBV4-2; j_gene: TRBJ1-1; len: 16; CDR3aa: CASSRGQGPMNTEAFF
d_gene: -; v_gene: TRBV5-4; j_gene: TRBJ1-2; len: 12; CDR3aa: CASSPVGYGYTF
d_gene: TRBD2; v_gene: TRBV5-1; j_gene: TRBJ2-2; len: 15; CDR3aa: CASRWGLAGTGELFF
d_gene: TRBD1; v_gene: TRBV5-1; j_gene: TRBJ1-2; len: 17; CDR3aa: CASSLASASGQLYGYTF
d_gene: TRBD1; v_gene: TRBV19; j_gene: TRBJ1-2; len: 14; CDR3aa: CASSIPRQGQGYTF
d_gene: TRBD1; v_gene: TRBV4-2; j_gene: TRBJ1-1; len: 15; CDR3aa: CASSQPGTAGTEAFF
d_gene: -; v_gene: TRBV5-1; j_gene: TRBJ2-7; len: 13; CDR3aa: CASSLVGSYEQYF
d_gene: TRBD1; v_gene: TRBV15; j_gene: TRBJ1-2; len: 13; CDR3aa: CATSRRDRNGYTF
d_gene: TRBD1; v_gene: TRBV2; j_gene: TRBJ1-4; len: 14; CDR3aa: CASSQDRGREKLFF
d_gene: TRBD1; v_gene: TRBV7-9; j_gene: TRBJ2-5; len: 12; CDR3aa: CASSARRGPQYF
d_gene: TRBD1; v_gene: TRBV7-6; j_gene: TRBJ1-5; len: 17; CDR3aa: CASSLLGRGQGGQPQHF
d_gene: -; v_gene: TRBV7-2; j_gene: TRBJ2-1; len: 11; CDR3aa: CASRLQVEQFF
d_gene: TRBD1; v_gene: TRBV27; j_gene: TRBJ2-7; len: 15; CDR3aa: CASSPVLQGRYEQYF
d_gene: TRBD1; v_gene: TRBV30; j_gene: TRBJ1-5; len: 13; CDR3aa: CAWSDRGGKPQHF
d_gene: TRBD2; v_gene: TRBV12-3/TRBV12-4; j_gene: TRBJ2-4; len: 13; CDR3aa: CASRGTAGDIQYF
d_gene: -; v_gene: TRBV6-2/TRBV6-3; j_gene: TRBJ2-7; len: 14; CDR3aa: CASSGPTSSYEQYF
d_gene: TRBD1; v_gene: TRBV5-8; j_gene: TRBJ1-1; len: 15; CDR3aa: CASSLPRQGGTEAFF
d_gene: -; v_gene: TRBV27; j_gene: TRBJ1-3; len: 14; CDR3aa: CASSLGRQGNTIYF
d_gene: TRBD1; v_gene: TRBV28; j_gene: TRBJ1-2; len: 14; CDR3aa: CASSSLGTGYGYTF
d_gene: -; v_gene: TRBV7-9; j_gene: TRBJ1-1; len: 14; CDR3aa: CASSIGYRAPEAFF
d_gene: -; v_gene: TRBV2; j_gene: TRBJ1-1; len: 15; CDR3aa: CASSERRVMNTEAFF
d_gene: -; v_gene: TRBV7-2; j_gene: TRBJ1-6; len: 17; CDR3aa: CASSSPGSILNNSPLHF
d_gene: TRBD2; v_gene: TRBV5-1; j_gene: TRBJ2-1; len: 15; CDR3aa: CASSLWGLADNEQFF
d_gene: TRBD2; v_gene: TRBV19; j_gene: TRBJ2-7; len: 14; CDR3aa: CASSGTSSYYEQYF
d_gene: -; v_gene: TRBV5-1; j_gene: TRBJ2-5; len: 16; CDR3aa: CASSLGQSRNQETQYF
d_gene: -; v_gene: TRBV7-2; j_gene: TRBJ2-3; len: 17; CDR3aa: CASSLAGTPRDTDTQYF
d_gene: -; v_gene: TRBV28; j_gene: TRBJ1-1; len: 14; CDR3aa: CASSPVQGNTEAFF
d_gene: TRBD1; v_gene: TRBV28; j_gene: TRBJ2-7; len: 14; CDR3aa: CASRPRQGNHEQYF
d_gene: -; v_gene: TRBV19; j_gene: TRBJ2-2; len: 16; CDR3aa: CASSIIWLTNTGELFF
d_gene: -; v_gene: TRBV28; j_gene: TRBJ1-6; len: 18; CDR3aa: CASSLSKAEVPIYSPLHF
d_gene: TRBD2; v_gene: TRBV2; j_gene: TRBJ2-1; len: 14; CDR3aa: CASRGTMNSGEQFF
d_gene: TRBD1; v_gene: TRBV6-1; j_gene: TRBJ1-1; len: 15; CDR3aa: CASSDPGQGNTEAFF
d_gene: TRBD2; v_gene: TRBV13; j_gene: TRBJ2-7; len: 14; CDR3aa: CASSLGLAGREQYF
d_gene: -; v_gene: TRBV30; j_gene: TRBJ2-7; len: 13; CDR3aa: CAWSGLPSDEQYF
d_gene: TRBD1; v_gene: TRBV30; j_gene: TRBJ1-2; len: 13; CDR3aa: CAWSVGTGLGYTF
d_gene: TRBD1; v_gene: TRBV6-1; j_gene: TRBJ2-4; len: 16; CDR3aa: CASSARQGPAKNIQYF
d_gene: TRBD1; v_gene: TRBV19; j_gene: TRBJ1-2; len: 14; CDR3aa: CASSVRDSNYGYTF
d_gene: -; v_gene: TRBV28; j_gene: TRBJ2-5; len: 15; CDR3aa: CASSPPGTRGETQYF
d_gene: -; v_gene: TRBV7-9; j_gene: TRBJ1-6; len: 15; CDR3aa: CASSLSRARNSPLHF
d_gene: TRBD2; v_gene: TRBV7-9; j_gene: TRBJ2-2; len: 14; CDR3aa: CASSRLARAGELFF
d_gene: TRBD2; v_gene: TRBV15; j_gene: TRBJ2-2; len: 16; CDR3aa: CATSRALAGNTGELFF
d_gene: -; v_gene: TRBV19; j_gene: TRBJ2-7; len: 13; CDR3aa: CASGRSRESGQYF